This passage covers 5 T cell receptor beta chains from one sample sequenced in a study of vaccination and CD4 T cells after COVID-19. With the Oncomine TCR Beta short-read assay, DNA from cultured CD4+ T cells was sequenced. TCRdb re-analysed the PCR reads in MiXCR, keeping a single row per CDR3 protein. The sample contains some 16,000 distinct CDR3 sequences, roughly 76% of which appear only once. Stated treatment: approximately nine-day PBMC culture with coronavirus spike peptide pools or control peptides (ViraFEST assay). The antigens for these receptors are not known. What was sequenced was CD4+ T cells from blood, cultured in vitro. These receptors all come from a human donor who had recovered from COVID-19.

The rearrangement links TRBV7-2 to TRBJ2-7; TRBD2 matches 7 bases. The trim removed 1 base at V and 0 bases at J, leaving 6 bases unmatched. This CDR3 comprises 16 residues. The germline gives CDR1 SGHTA, CDR2 FQGNSA. Written as DNA, the CDR3 is TGTGCCAGCAGCTTAGGGCCAGCGGGAAGCTCCTACGAGCAGTACTTC. Amino acids: CASSLGPAGSSYEQYF.

The CDR3 region has the DNA TGCAGCGTTCCAAAGATCGGGACAGGGTGGACCGGGGAGCTGTTTTTT. It specifies CSVPKIGTGWTGELFF. The rearrangement links TRBV29-1 to TRBJ2-2, with 9 nucleotides matching TRBD1. J lost 5 bases, V lost 5 bases, and 12 bases had no gene match. Looked up from germline, CDR1 is SQVTM and CDR2 is ANQGSEA. The length of the CDR3 is 16 residues.

The table lists this clonotype with a few counts. J is TRBJ2-3 and V is TRBV20-1; the D gene is possibly TRBD1 (6 bases). Trimming removed 4 bases from V and 0 bases from J, with 14 bases in between. Per the germline V gene, CDR1 is DFQATT and CDR2 is SNEGSKA (reference sequence). The CDR3 has 15 residues. In DNA, the CDR3 is TGCAGTGCTATCCGGACAGCAGCTAGCACAGATACGCAGTATTTT. It is translated as CSAIRTAASTDTQYF.

This sequence joins TRBV7-2 and TRBJ2-5; TRBD2 aligns across 7 bases. The CDR3 sequence is 15 residues long. The V gene end was trimmed by 1 base and the J gene end by 1 base; junction bases not matched to a gene: 3. Germline V lookup: CDR1 SGHTA, CDR2 FQGNSA. Here the CDR3 DNA reads TGTGCCAGCAGCTTAGTTACTAGCGTCCAAGAGACCCAGTACTTC. This sequence encodes CASSLVTSVQETQYF. Together with reference TRBV7-2 and TRBJ2-5, the CDR3 gives the full variable domain: GAGVSQSPSNKVTEKGKDVELRCDPISGHTALYWYRQSLGQGLEFLIYFQGNSAPDKSGLPSDRFSAERTGGSVSTLTIQRTQQEDSAVYLCASSLVTSVQETQYFGPGTRLLVL.

The chain is built from TRBV2 and TRBJ1-5, with unresolved D. The ends were cut back, 6 bases at V and 0 bases at J, with 15 bases in the middle. The CDR3 length is 16 residues. Germline CDR1 is SNHLY and CDR2 is FYNNEI. The CDR3 here is CASSGSGPISNQPQHF. Written as DNA, the CDR3 is TGTGCCAGCAGCGGGAGCGGGCCGATTAGCAATCAGCCCCAGCATTTT.